The rows below give T cell receptor beta chains drawn from one sample of a study of cytomegalovirus exposure and HLA in healthy donors. Here immunoSEQ multiplex PCR was the method, and the copy in TCRdb shows in-frame clones only, minus some. The repertoire includes around 130,000 clones, 74% of them detected once, and less than 7% sits in the top ten. The sample was PBMCs. The source is a woman aged 45-65 years in good health and CMV-seropositive. CDR3s include the opening cysteine and the closing phenylalanine or tryptophan. Each record gives: J gene, V gene, D gene, clone size, CDR3 protein, CDR3 DNA. The D gene is left open where the match is weak. Clone size is shown for a subset of rows, as once, few, many or a class of expanded clone.

>TRBJ1-1|TRBV6-1|.|.
CASSETGRTEAFF
TGTGCCAGCAGTGAGACCGGGAGGACTGAAGCTTTCTTT
>TRBJ2-7|TRBV5-1|.|once
CASSLDGYEQYF
TGCGCCAGCAGCTTGGACGGCTACGAGCAGTACTTC
>TRBJ2-7|TRBV7-6|.|once
CASSPEVSYEQYF
TGTGCCAGCAGCCCGGAGGTCTCCTACGAGCAGTACTTC
>TRBJ1-3|TRBV30|.|.
CAWSVAVTGNTIYF
TGTGCCTGGAGTGTGGCAGTAACTGGAAACACCATATATTTT
>TRBJ2-5|TRBV12-5|.|.
CASGRDMGTQYF
TGTGCTAGTGGAAGGGACATGGGGACCCAGTACTTC
>TRBJ1-2|TRBV7-9|.|.
CASTVVGRPYGYTF
TGTGCCAGCACCGTTGTGGGGCGACCCTATGGCTACACCTTC
>TRBJ2-5|TRBV2|TRBD1|.
CASRATGGAETQYF
TGTGCCAGCAGGGCCACAGGGGGCGCGGAGACCCAGTACTTC
>TRBJ2-2|TRBV6-1|TRBD2|.
CASGGGGAVGGELFF
TGTGCCAGCGGCGGCGGGGGGGCCGTTGGCGGGGAGCTGTTTTTT
>TRBJ1-1|TRBV19|TRBD1|.
CASSQNSAGQGGAFF
TGTGCCAGTAGTCAGAACTCCGCAGGACAGGGGGGAGCTTTCTTT
>TRBJ2-3|TRBV12-5|TRBD1|.
CASGLVRGGAGTDTQYF
TGTGCTAGTGGTTTGGTTAGAGGGGGCGCGGGCACAGATACGCAGTATTTT
>TRBJ2-2|TRBV10-1|.|.
CASRDSNTGELFF
TGCGCCAGCAGAGACAGTAACACCGGGGAGCTGTTTTTT
>TRBJ2-7|TRBV5-4|.|.
CASSLGGQISYEQYF
TGTGCCAGCAGCTTGGGGGGCCAGATCTCCTACGAGCAGTACTTC
>TRBJ1-2|TRBV2|.|once
CASSDGDGDYTF
TGTGCCAGCAGTGACGGGGATGGGGACTACACCTTC
>TRBJ2-1|TRBV29-1|TRBD2|.
CSVPRGNYNEQFF
TGCAGCGTACCGCGGGGGAACTACAATGAGCAGTTCTTC
>TRBJ1-2|TRBV27|TRBD1|.
CASSPRQGIGYGYTF
TGTGCCAGCAGTCCGCGACAGGGGATCGGCTATGGCTACACCTTC
>TRBJ2-7|TRBV6-4|.|.
CASSDGAEQYF
TGTGCCAGCAGTGACGGGGCAGAGCAGTACTTC
>TRBJ2-5|TRBV6-6|TRBD2|.
CASSYASGGASETQYF
TGTGCCAGCAGTTACGCTAGCGGGGGGGCATCAGAGACCCAGTACTTC
>TRBJ2-1|TRBV5-1|.|few
CASSLGGQTGDKFF
TGCGCCAGCAGCTTGGGGGGACAGACGGGGGATAAGTTCTTC
>TRBJ2-3|TRBV5-1|TRBD1|once
CASSLGQGAYTQYF
TGCGCCAGCAGCCTAGGGCAGGGGGCTTATACGCAGTATTTT
>TRBJ1-2|TRBV27|TRBD1|.
CASSPGTGSSYGYTF
TGTGCCAGCAGTCCGGGGACAGGGTCTAGCTATGGCTACACCTTC
>TRBJ2-1|TRBV11-2|TRBD1|.
CASRMTGTVYNEQFF
TGTGCCAGCAGGATGACCGGGACAGTTTACAATGAGCAGTTCTTC
>TRBJ1-2|TRBV18|.|.
CASHGGAGYGYTF
TGTGCCAGCCATGGAGGGGCAGGCTATGGCTACACCTTC
>TRBJ2-7|TRBV7-9|TRBD2|.
CSSSFSGGLYEQYF
TGTTCCAGCAGCTTCAGCGGGGGACTCTACGAGCAGTACTTC
>TRBJ2-2|TRBV18|.|.
CASSPTAQDTGELFF
TGTGCCAGCTCACCGACAGCACAAGACACCGGGGAGCTGTTTTTT
>TRBJ2-7|TRBV2|.|.
CASSEANNPGNEQYF
TGTGCCAGCAGTGAAGCTAACAACCCGGGGAACGAGCAGTACTTC
>TRBJ1-5|TRBV7-9|.|.
CASGGEGSIGGQPQHF
TGTGCCAGCGGCGGGGAGGGAAGCATTGGAGGTCAGCCCCAGCATTTT
>TRBJ1-3|TRBV4-1|TRBD1|.
CASSQDGQGGNTIYF
TGCGCCAGCAGCCAAGATGGACAGGGCGGAAACACCATATATTTT
>TRBJ1-1|TRBV7-9|.|.
CASSLSRGTEAFF
TGTGCCAGCAGCCTGAGCAGAGGAACTGAAGCTTTCTTT